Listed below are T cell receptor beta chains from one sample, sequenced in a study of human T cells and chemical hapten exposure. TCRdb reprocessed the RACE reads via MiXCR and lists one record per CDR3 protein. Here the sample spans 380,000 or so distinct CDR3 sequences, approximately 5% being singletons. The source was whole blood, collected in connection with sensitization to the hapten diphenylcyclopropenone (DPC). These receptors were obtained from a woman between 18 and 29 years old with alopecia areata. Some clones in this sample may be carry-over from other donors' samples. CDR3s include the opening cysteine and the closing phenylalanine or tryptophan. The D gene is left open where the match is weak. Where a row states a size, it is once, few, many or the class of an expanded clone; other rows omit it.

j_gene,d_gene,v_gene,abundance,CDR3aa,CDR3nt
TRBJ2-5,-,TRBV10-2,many,CASSESTFAATWEETQYF,TGCGCCAGCAGTGAGTCGACTTTCGCTGCAACTTGGGAAGAGACCCAGTACTTC
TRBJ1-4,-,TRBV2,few,CASNKRTATNEKLFF,TGTGCCAGCAACAAAAGGACAGCAACTAATGAAAAACTGTTTTTT
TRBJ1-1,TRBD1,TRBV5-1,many,CASSPIMGQGLTEAFF,TGCGCCAGCAGCCCCATAATGGGACAGGGATTAACTGAAGCTTTCTTT
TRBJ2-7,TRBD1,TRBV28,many,CASSPRDRGSEQYF,TGTGCCAGCAGTCCCCGGGACAGGGGAAGCGAGCAGTACTTC
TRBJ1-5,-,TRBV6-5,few,CASSYSGESNQPQHF,TGTGCCAGCAGTTACTCCGGAGAGAGCAATCAGCCCCAGCATTTT
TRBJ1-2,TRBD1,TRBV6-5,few,CASTRGMDYGYTF,TGTGCCAGCACCAGGGGGATGGACTATGGCTACACCTTC
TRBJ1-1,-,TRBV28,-,CASKGFGTEAFF,TGTGCCAGCAAGGGTTTTGGAACTGAAGCTTTCTTT
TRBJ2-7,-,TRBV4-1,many,CASSQGPTEYEQYF,TGCGCCAGCAGCCAAGGCCCGACAGAATACGAGCAGTACTTC
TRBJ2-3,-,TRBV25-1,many,CASTSPGDLRSDTQYF,TGTGCCAGCACCAGCCCAGGGGACCTTCGCTCAGATACGCAGTATTTT
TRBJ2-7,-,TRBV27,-,CASKDLGGPSYERYF,TGTGCCAGCAAAGATTTGGGGGGCCCATCCTACGAGCGGTACTTC
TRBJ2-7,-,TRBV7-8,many,CASSQTSYEQYF,TGTGCCAGCAGCCAAACTTCCTACGAGCAGTACTTC
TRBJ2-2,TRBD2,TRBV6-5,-,CASSYESGGPNTGELFF,TGTGCCAGCAGTTACGAAAGCGGGGGCCCTAACACCGGGGAGCTGTTTTTT
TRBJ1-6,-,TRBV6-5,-,CASSYSTQRSNSPLHF,TGTGCCAGCAGTTACTCGACGCAGAGGAGTAATTCACCCCTCCACTTT
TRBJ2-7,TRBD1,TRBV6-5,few,CASSSSGTGFDEQYF,TGTGCCAGCAGTTCTTCCGGGACAGGGTTCGACGAGCAGTACTTC
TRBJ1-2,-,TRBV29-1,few,CSLEPELYGYTF,TGCAGCTTGGAGCCGGAACTCTATGGCTACACCTTC
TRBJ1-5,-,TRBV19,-,CASSPVWDSNQPQHF,TGTGCCAGTAGCCCCGTCTGGGACTCGAATCAGCCCCAGCATTTT
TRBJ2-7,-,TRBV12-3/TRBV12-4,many,CASSPQTGSEQYF,TGTGCCAGCAGTCCGCAAACAGGGAGCGAGCAGTACTTC
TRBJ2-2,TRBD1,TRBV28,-,CASSFPGQGFTGELFF,TGTGCCAGCAGTTTTCCGGGACAGGGGTTCACCGGGGAGCTGTTTTTT
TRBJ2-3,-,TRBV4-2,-,CASSQDMGGAGKDTQYF,TGTGCCAGCAGCCAAGATATGGGGGGGGCCGGCAAAGATACGCAGTATTTT
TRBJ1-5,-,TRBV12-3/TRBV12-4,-,CTSSLLRNQPQHF,TGTACCAGCAGTTTACTACGGAATCAGCCCCAGCATTTT
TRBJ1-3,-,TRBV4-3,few,CASSQERANTIYF,TGCGCCAGCAGCCAAGAGAGGGCCAACACCATATATTTT
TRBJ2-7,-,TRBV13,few,CASSLGGLPYEQYF,TGTGCCAGCAGCTTAGGAGGGTTGCCCTACGAGCAGTACTTC
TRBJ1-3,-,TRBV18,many,CASSPTGQPDSGNTIYF,TGTGCCAGCTCACCTACCGGACAGCCGGACTCTGGAAACACCATATATTTT
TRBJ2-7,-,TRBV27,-,CASSFQGGGPTILSYEQYF,TGTGCCAGCAGTTTCCAAGGGGGAGGACCGACTATTCTCTCCTACGAGCAGTACTTC
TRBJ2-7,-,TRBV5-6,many,CASSLSPGGSYEQYF,TGTGCCAGCAGCTTGTCCCCGGGTGGGTCCTACGAGCAGTACTTC
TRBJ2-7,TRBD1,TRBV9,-,CASSPRDRGTEQYF,TGTGCCAGCAGCCCCAGGGACAGGGGGACCGAGCAGTACTTC
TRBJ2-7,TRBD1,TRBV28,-,CASSETGTAYEQYF,TGTGCCAGCAGTGAAACAGGGACAGCTTACGAGCAGTACTTC
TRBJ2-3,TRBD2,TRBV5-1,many,CASSFTATSGGIDTQYF,TGCGCCAGCAGCTTCACCGCGACTAGCGGGGGCATAGATACGCAGTATTTT
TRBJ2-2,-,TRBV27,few,CASSLSKQLNTGELFF,TGTGCCAGCAGTTTATCGAAACAGCTCAACACCGGGGAGCTGTTTTTT
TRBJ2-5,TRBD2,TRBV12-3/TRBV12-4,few,CASRGLAGPQETQYF,TGTGCCAGCAGAGGACTAGCGGGCCCCCAAGAGACCCAGTACTTC
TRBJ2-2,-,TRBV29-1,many,CSVPGTDNTGELFF,TGCAGCGTCCCCGGCACCGATAACACCGGGGAGCTGTTTTTT
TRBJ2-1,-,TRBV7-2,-,CASSLGDLTYNEQFF,TGTGCCAGCAGCTTAGGTGATTTGACCTACAATGAGCAGTTCTTC
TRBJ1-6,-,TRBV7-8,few,CASSAWDGSNSPLHF,TGTGCCAGCAGCGCTTGGGACGGGTCCAATTCACCCCTCCACTTT
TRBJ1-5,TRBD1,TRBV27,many,CASSPEGTGGLGNQPQHF,TGTGCCAGCAGTCCCGAAGGGACAGGGGGCTTGGGAAATCAGCCCCAGCATTTT
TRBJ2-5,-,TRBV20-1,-,CSAWTTETQYF,TGCAGTGCTTGGACTACCGAGACCCAGTACTTC
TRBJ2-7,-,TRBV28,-,CASRPSTGHYYEQYF,TGTGCCAGCAGACCCTCCACAGGGCACTACTACGAGCAGTACTTC
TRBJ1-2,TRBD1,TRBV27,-,CASSMDRSNNYGYTF,TGTGCCAGCAGTATGGACAGGAGCAATAACTATGGCTACACCTTC
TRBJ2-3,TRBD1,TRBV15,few,CATSEGQGGADTQYF,TGTGCCACCAGCGAGGGACAGGGGGGAGCAGATACGCAGTATTTT
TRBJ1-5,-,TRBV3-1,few,CASSQGDGNQPQHF,TGTGCCAGCAGCCAAGGAGACGGCAATCAGCCCCAGCATTTT
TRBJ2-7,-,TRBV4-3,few,CASSQEYREDYEQYF,TGCGCCAGCAGCCAAGAGTACAGGGAAGACTACGAGCAGTACTTC
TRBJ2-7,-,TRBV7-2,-,CASSITRGISSYEQYF,TGTGCCAGCAGCATAACCCGGGGGATTAGCTCCTACGAGCAGTACTTC
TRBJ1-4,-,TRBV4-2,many,CASSQEDEKLFF,TGTGCCAGCAGCCAAGAAGATGAAAAACTGTTTTTT
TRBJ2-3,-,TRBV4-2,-,CVSSQDLGRGYTDTQYF,TGTGTCAGCAGCCAAGATCTGGGCAGGGGATATACAGATACGCAGTATTTT
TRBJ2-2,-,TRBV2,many,CASSVQGGNTGELFF,TGTGCCAGCAGTGTGCAGGGGGGAAACACCGGGGAGCTGTTTTTT
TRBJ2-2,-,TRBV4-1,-,CASSQDGAGLYGELFF,TGCGCCAGCAGCCAAGATGGGGCAGGGTTGTACGGGGAGCTGTTTTTT
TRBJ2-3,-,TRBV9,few,CASSVGSSDRGLTDTQYF,TGTGCCAGCAGCGTAGGGTCGTCGGACAGAGGCCTTACAGATACGCAGTATTTT
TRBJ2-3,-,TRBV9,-,CASSPMAGRADTQYF,TGTGCCAGCAGCCCGATGGCGGGCAGGGCAGATACGCAGTATTTT
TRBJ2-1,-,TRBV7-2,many,CASSPRSGYYNEQFF,TGTGCCAGCAGCCCCAGATCGGGTTACTACAATGAGCAGTTCTTC
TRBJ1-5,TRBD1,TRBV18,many,CASSPPGTDNSNQPQHF,TGTGCCAGCTCACCCCCGGGGACAGATAATAGCAATCAGCCCCAGCATTTT
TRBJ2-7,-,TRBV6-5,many,CASTRGGVAQYF,TGTGCCAGCACCCGGGGCGGAGTAGCGCAGTACTTC
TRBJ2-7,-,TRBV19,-,CASSTVPTATYEQYF,TGTGCCAGTAGTACGGTTCCGACAGCCACCTACGAGCAGTACTTC
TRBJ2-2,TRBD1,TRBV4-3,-,CASSQDEQGIYLPGELFF,TGCGCCAGCAGCCAAGATGAACAGGGGATCTATCTCCCCGGGGAGCTGTTTTTT
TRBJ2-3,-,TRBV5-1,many,CASSLFLSTDTQYF,TGCGCCAGCAGCTTGTTTTTGAGCACAGATACGCAGTATTTT
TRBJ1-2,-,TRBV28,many,CASRGGNYGYTF,TGTGCCAGCAGAGGGGGGAACTATGGCTACACCTTC
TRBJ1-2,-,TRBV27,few,CASSPRGGWAPGSTNYGYTF,TGTGCCAGCAGTCCCCGCGGAGGTTGGGCCCCCGGATCTACTAACTATGGCTACACCTTC
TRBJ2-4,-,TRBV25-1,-,CASVGQGKNIQYF,TGTGCCAGTGTGGGGCAGGGCAAAAACATTCAGTACTTC
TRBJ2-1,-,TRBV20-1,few,CSANQGGRNEQFF,TGCAGTGCCAACCAGGGGGGCAGGAATGAGCAGTTCTTC
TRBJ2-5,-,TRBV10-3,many,CAITANPQETQYF,TGTGCCATCACAGCGAACCCGCAAGAGACCCAGTACTTC
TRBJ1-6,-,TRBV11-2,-,CASSWIQGSYNSPLHF,TGTGCCAGCAGCTGGATACAGGGCTCCTATAATTCACCCCTCCACTTT